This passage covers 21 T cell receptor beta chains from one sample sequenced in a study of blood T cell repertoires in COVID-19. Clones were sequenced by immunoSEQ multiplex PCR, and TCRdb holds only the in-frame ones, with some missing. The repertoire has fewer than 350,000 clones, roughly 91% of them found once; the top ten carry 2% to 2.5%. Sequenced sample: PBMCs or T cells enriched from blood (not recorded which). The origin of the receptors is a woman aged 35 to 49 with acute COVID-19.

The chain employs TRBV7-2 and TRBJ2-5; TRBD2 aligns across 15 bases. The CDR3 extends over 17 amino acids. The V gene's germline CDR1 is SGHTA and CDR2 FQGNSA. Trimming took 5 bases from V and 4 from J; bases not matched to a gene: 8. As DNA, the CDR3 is TGTGCCAGCAGCCCTAGGACTAGCGGGAGGGCCCCAGAGACCCAGTACTTC. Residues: CASSPRTSGRAPETQYF.

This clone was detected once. The chain's CDR3 is CASSHQGLRGGLYQPQHF. CDR3 coding DNA: TGCGCCAGCAGCCATCAGGGGCTAAGGGGAGGGTTGTATCAGCCCCAGCATTTT. The rearrangement joins TRBV4-1 to TRBJ1-5, with a tentative D call TRBD1 (6 bases). With 3 bases removed from V and 5 bases from J, the gap between germline ends came to 23 bases. The germline gives CDR1 MGHRA, CDR2 YSYEKL. The CDR3 loop spans 18 amino acids.

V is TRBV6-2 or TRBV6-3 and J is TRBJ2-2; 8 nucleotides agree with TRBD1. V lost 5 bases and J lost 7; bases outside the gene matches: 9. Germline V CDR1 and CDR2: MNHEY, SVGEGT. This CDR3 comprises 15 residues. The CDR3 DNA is TGTGCCAGCAGTGGCCGGCAGGGGGCTGTCGGGGAGCTGTTTTTT. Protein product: CASSGRQGAVGELFF.

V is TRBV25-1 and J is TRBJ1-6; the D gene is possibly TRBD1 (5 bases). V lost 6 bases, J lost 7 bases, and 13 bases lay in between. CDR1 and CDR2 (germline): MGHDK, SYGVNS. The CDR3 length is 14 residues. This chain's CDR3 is CASRGGKGNSPLHF. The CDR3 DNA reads TGTGCCAGCAGAGGTGGAAAGGGGAATTCACCCCTCCACTTT.

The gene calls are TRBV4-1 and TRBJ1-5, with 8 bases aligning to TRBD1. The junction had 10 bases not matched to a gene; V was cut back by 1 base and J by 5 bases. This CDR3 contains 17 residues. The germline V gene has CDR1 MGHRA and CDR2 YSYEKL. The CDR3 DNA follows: TGCGCCAGCAGCCAAGGTCAGGCCAGGGGGCCCCATCAGCCCCAGCATTTT. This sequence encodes CASSQGQARGPHQPQHF.

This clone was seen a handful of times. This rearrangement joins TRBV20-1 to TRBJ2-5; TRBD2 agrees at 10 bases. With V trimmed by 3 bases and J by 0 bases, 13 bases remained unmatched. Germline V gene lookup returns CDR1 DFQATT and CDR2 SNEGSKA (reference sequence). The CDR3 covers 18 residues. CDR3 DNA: TGCAGTGCTAGTGGTGGGGTAGCGGGGGGCCTTTACCAAGAGACCCAGTACTTC. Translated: CSASGGVAGGLYQETQYF.

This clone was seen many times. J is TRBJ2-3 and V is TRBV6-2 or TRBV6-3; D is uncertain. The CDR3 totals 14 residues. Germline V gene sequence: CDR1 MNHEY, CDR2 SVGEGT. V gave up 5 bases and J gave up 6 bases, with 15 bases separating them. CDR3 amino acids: CASSKQPDGDTQYF. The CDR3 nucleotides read TGTGCCAGCAGTAAACAGCCAGATGGGGATACGCAGTATTTT.

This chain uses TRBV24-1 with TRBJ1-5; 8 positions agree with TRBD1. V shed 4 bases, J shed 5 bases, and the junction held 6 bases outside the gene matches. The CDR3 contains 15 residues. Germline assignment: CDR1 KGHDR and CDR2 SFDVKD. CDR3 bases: TGTGCCACCAGTGACGGACAGGGTAGGGATCAGCCCCAGCATTTT. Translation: CATSDGQGRDQPQHF.

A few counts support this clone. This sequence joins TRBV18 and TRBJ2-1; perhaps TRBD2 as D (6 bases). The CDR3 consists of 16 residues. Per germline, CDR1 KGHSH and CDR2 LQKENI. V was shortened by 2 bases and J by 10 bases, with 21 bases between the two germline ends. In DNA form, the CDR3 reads TGTGCCAGCTCACCATCCGGGACTTGGGGCTTTGCGGAGCAGTTCTTC. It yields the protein CASSPSGTWGFAEQFF.

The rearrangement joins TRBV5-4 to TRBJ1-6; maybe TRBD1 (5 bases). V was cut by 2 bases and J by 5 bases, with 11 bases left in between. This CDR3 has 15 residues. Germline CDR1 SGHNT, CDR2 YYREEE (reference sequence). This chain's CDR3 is CASSLGVSNNSPLHF. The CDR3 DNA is TGTGCCAGCAGCTTAGGGGTGTCAAATAATTCACCCCTCCACTTT.

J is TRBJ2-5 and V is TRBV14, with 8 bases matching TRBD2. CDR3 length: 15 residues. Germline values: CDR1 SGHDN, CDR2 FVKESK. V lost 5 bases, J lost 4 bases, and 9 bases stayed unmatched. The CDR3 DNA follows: TGTGCCAGCAGCTCTCTCGGGCTAGCGGGAGAGACCCAGTACTTC. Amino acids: CASSSLGLAGETQYF.

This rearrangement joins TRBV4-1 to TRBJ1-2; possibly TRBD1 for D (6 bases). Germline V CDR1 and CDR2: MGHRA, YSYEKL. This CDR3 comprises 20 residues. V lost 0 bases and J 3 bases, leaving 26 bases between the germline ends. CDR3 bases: TGCGCCAGCAGCCAAGATCAGGGGATCTTATTTAAACCAGGTCACTATGGCTACACCTTC. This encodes CASSQDQGILFKPGHYGYTF.

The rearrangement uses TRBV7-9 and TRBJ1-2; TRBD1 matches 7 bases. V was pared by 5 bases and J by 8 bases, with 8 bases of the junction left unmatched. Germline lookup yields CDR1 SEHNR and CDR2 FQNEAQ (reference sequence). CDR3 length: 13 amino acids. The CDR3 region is CASSLRTGGGYTF. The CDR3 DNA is TGTGCCAGCAGCCTCCGGACAGGTGGGGGCTACACCTTC.

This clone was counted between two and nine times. The CDR3 sequence: CASSQALGRTMNTEAFF. CDR3 nucleotides: TGTGCCAGCAGCCAGGCCCTAGGTCGGACTATGAACACTGAAGCTTTCTTT. The chain is built from TRBV7-9 and TRBJ1-1; no firm D call. V was trimmed by 5 bases and J by 0 bases, leaving 19 bases between them. This CDR3 region has 17 residues. Germline lookup yields CDR1 SEHNR and CDR2 FQNEAQ (reference sequence). Full variable domain (outside the CDR3, taken from reference TRBV7-9 and TRBJ1-1): DTGVSQNPRHKITKRGQNVTFRCDPISEHNRLYWYRQTLGQGPEFLTYFQNEAQLEKSRLLSDRFSAERPKGSFSTLEIQRTEQGDSAMYLCASSQALGRTMNTEAFFGQGTRLTVV.

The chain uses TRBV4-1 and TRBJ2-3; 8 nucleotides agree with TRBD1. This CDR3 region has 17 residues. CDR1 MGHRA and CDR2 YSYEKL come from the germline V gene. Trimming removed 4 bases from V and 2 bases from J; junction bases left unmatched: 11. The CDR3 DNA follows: TGCGCCAGCAGCCGCGACCTCACAGGGGGAGCCACAGATACGCAGTATTTT. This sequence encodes CASSRDLTGGATDTQYF.

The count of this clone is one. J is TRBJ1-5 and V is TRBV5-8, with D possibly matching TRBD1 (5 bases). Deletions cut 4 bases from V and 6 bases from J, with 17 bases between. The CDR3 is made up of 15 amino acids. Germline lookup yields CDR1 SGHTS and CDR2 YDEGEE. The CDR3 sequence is CASSQGRVWSQPQHF. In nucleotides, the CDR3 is TGTGCCAGCAGCCAGGGAAGGGTGTGGAGTCAGCCCCAGCATTTT.

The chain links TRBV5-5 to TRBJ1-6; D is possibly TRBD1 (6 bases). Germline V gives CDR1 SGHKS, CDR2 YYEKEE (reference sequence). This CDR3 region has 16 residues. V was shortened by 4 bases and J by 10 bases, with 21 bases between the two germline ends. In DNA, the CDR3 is TGTGCCAGCAGCCTCATAGAGGGGGTGAGAGGCTCACCCCTCCACTTT. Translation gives CASSLIEGVRGSPLHF.

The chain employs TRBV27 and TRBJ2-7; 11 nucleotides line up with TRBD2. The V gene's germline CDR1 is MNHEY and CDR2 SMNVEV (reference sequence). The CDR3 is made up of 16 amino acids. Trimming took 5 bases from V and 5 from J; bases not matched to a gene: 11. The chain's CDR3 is CASSLIPGLAAHEQYF. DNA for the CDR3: TGTGCCAGCAGTCTCATCCCGGGACTAGCGGCACACGAGCAGTACTTC.

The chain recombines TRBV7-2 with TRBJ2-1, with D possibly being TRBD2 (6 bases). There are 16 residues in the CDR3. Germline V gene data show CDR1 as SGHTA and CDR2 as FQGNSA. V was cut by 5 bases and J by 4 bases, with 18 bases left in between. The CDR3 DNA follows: TGTGCCAGCAGCGCCGGGGGTCGGGCGCTGTACAATGAGCAGTTCTTC. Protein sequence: CASSAGGRALYNEQFF.

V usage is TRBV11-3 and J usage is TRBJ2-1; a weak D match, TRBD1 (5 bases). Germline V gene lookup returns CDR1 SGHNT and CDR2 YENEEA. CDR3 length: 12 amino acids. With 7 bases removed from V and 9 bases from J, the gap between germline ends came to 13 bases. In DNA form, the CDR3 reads TGTGCCAGCAATCAGGGTCAGGGTGAGCAGTTCTTC. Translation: CASNQGQGEQFF.

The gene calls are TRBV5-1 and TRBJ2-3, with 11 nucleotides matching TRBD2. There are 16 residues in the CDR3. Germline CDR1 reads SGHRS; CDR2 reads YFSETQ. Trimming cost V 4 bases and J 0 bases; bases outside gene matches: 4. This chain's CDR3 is CASSTRLAGSTDTQYF. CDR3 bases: TGCGCCAGCAGCACCAGACTAGCGGGGAGCACAGATACGCAGTATTTT.